This TCR beta chain came from a study of T-cell memory formation after mild COVID-19. Findings and limits, study-wide: Clones shrinking from day 15 to 85 showed even CD4/CD8 mixes; later expanders tilted CD4+. Researchers report contracting CD4+ clones mostly in CM and EM, with CD8+ clones in EMRA.

As for this clonotype: The antigen remains unidentified.

The CDR3 sequence is 16 residues long. The J segment lost 6 bases and the V segment lost 2 bases, leaving 10 bases of the junction unmatched. Germline CDR1 reads SGHTA; CDR2 reads FQGNSA. After 5'RACE with constant-segment primers, TCR alpha and TCR beta cDNA libraries carrying sample barcodes and UMIs were obtained. TCRdb re-analysed the 5' RACE reads in MiXCR, keeping a single row per CDR3 protein. The sample has 300,000 to 350,000 distinct CDR3 sequences, roughly an eighth seen once. Material for sequencing was PBMCs or a T cell subset sorted from them (not recorded which). V is TRBV7-2 and J is TRBJ2-3; TRBD1 aligns across 8 bases. The sequence was obtained from a man in his late teens or twenties who had mild COVID-19 (a few samples of this study predate the infection). Cell type and time point are not known. The CDR3 is CASSLLPQGAWDTQYF. CDR3 nucleotides: TGTGCCAGCAGCTTACTTCCCCAGGGGGCATGGGATACGCAGTATTTT.